Listed below are T cell receptor beta chains from one sample, sequenced in a study of T cell responses to AZD1222 COVID-19 vaccine. Profiled with immunoSEQ multiplex PCR; TCRdb holds only in-frame clones, not every one. The sample has about 150,000 clones, roughly 88% seen once. Sequenced material: peripheral blood, taken on day 0 of AZD1222 vaccination. The receptors originated from an adult in good health. Both conserved end residues are part of each CDR3. D genes are given only for firm matches. Only some rows state a clone size, as once, few, many or a class for expanded clones.

abundance	v_gene	d_gene	j_gene	CDR3nt	CDR3aa
NA	TRBV10-3	TRBD2	TRBJ2-5	TGTGCCATCAGAAGGGCTAGCGGGGGGGAGGAGACCCAGTACTTC	CAIRRASGGEETQYF
NA	TRBV6-5	NA	TRBJ1-2	TGTGCCAGCAGTTACGATGGGTTTCGACGTGACGGCTACACCTTC	CASSYDGFRRDGYTF
once	TRBV19	NA	TRBJ1-5	TGTGCCAGCGATCTGGGGGGGGCCCCTAGTCAGCCCCAGCATTTT	CASDLGGAPSQPQHF
NA	TRBV2	NA	TRBJ2-7	TGTGCCAGCAGTTTCTCCTACGAGCAGTACTTC	CASSFSYEQYF
NA	TRBV7-9	NA	TRBJ2-1	TGTGCCAGCAGCTTAGTGGTAGGGGACAATGAGCAGTTCTTC	CASSLVVGDNEQFF
few	TRBV25-1	NA	TRBJ2-5	TGTGCCAGCAGGGTGACAGTTGGCGAGACCCAGTACTTC	CASRVTVGETQYF
once	TRBV30	NA	TRBJ1-4	TGTGCCTGGACCGATACATCCGTCAGGGGCTTTTCGGGTGAAAAACTGTTTTTT	CAWTDTSVRGFSGEKLFF
NA	TRBV11-2	NA	TRBJ2-7	TGTGCCAGCAGCTTAGATGAGGGCGAGCAGTACTTC	CASSLDEGEQYF
NA	TRBV4-1	NA	TRBJ2-2	TGCGCCAGCAGCCAAGATCAGGGTCGGGGCACCGGGGAGCTGTTTTTT	CASSQDQGRGTGELFF
NA	TRBV4-1	TRBD2	TRBJ2-5	TGCGCCAGCAGCCAATACAGCGGGAGTGGGGGAGAGACCCAGTACTTC	CASSQYSGSGGETQYF
NA	TRBV6-1	NA	TRBJ2-1	TGTGCCAGCAGTGAAATTACGTGGATCTTC	CASSEITWIF
NA	TRBV6-5	NA	TRBJ1-1	TGTGCCAGCAGTTACGACCCTTGGGGACTGAACACTGAAGCTTTCTTT	CASSYDPWGLNTEAFF
NA	TRBV12-3/TRBV12-4	NA	TRBJ1-5	TGTGCCAGCAGTTTACAGCCCCAGCATTTT	CASSLQPQHF
NA	TRBV29-1	TRBD1	TRBJ2-2	TGCAGCGCCCGAGAAGGGGGCCGAAACACCGGGGAGCTGTTTTTT	CSAREGGRNTGELFF
NA	TRBV20-1	NA	TRBJ1-4	TGCAGTGCTAGTGGGAGTGATGAAAAACTGTTTTTT	CSASGSDEKLFF
NA	TRBV28	NA	TRBJ1-2	TGTGCCAGCACGGGCCCGACAGGTGGAGCTAACTATGGCTACACCTTC	CASTGPTGGANYGYTF
once	TRBV12-3/TRBV12-4	NA	TRBJ1-5	TGTGCCAGCAGTTTGGGTTCAAATCAGCCCCAGCATTTT	CASSLGSNQPQHF
few	TRBV5-1	NA	TRBJ2-7	TGCGCCAGCAGCTCGACAGCCTCCTACGAGCAGTACTTC	CASSSTASYEQYF
NA	TRBV28	TRBD1	TRBJ1-2	TGTGCCAGCAGTTGGACAGGGGGTCGGGGCTACACCTTC	CASSWTGGRGYTF
NA	TRBV7-8	NA	TRBJ1-1	TGTGCCAGCAGCATCGGGACCCAAGCCTACCCGAACACTGAAGCTTTCTTT	CASSIGTQAYPNTEAFF
NA	TRBV10-2	TRBD2	TRBJ2-3	TGCGCCAGCAGAGGACTAGCGGAGGCCTCTGTCACAGATACGCAGTATTTT	CASRGLAEASVTDTQYF
NA	TRBV4-1	TRBD2	TRBJ2-5	TGCGCCAGCAGCCAAGAAGGGGCGGGGGAAGAGACCCAGTACTTC	CASSQEGAGEETQYF
NA	TRBV6-5	NA	TRBJ1-2	TGTGCCAGCAGTCTCGGTGGAGGAGCTAACTATGGCTACACCTTC	CASSLGGGANYGYTF
NA	TRBV28	TRBD1	TRBJ1-2	TGTGCCAGCAGTTTATATGGGACAGGGAACCGGAAAAACTATGGCTACACCTTC	CASSLYGTGNRKNYGYTF
NA	TRBV6-5	TRBD1	TRBJ1-5	TGTGCCAGCAGTAGCGAACAGGGGGCTCAGCCCCAGCATTTT	CASSSEQGAQPQHF
NA	TRBV4-2	TRBD2	TRBJ2-5	TGTGCCAGCAGCCCAGGTTTGGCTAGCGGACAAGAGACCCAGTACTTC	CASSPGLASGQETQYF
NA	TRBV15	NA	TRBJ1-3	TGTGCCACCAGCCGAGGTCAAACTGGAAACACCATATATTTT	CATSRGQTGNTIYF
NA	TRBV6-5	NA	TRBJ1-2	TGTGCCAGCAGTCAGGAACGACAGAACTATGGCTACACCTTC	CASSQERQNYGYTF
NA	TRBV19	TRBD1	TRBJ1-2	TGTGCCAGTATTCACAGGGGGGACTATGGCTACACCTTC	CASIHRGDYGYTF
NA	TRBV7-9	NA	TRBJ2-1	TGTGCCAGCAGCTTCTGGGCCCCCGGTGGGTACAATGAGCAGTTCTTC	CASSFWAPGGYNEQFF
once	TRBV7-8	TRBD1	TRBJ1-3	TGTGCCAGCAGCCGAGCCGGGACAGCACTAGAAAGCTCTGGAAACACCATATATTTT	CASSRAGTALESSGNTIYF
NA	TRBV19	NA	TRBJ1-3	TGTGCCAGTAGTAGCAGTACAGGGAGCTCTGGAAACACCATATATTTT	CASSSSTGSSGNTIYF
few	TRBV28	TRBD1	TRBJ1-5	TGTGCCAGCACCTTCCCGGGACAGACGTATAGCAATCAGCCCCAGCATTTT	CASTFPGQTYSNQPQHF
few	TRBV9	TRBD2	TRBJ2-1	TGTGCCAGCAGCATCTCGGGGGGGAGCTCCTACAATGAGCAGTTCTTC	CASSISGGSSYNEQFF
once	TRBV2	NA	TRBJ2-1	TGTGCCATCAATAAGGGAACGAGCTCCTACAATGAGCAGTTCTTC	CAINKGTSSYNEQFF
NA	TRBV4-1	NA	TRBJ2-2	TGCGCCAGCAGCCCCCTGAGTGGGATCAGCACCGGGGAGCTGTTTTTT	CASSPLSGISTGELFF
NA	TRBV5-1	NA	TRBJ2-4	TGCGCCAGCAGCTTGGAACCAGCCAAAAACATTCAGTACTTC	CASSLEPAKNIQYF
NA	TRBV10-3	TRBD1	TRBJ2-1	TGTGCCATCAGTGAAGGACAGGGATTTTTCAATGAGCAGTTCTTC	CAISEGQGFFNEQFF
NA	TRBV5-4	NA	TRBJ1-1	TGTGCCAGCAGCGTGGGACTTTATAACACTGAAGCTTTCTTT	CASSVGLYNTEAFF
NA	TRBV7-9	NA	TRBJ2-6	TGTGCCAGTCTTTTGTACCGGGACAGAGGAGGGGCTGGGGCCAACGTCCTGACTTTC	CASLLYRDRGGAGANVLTF
NA	TRBV6-1	NA	TRBJ1-6	TGTGCCAGCAGTGAAGCGCTTGAGGGCTCCTATAATTCACCCCTCCACTTT	CASSEALEGSYNSPLHF
NA	TRBV15	NA	TRBJ1-4	TGTGCCACCAGCAGAGATGCAGCCTTTGGGCTGTTTTTT	CATSRDAAFGLFF
NA	TRBV15	TRBD1	TRBJ1-1	TGTGCCACCAGCAAGGGACAGGTGAACACTGAAGCTTTCTTT	CATSKGQVNTEAFF
NA	TRBV4-1	TRBD1	TRBJ1-2	TGCGCCAGCAGCCCTGGACAGGGAACTAACTATGGCTACACCTTC	CASSPGQGTNYGYTF
NA	TRBV3-1/TRBV3-2	NA	TRBJ2-3	TGTGCCAGCAGCCAAGAGTGGGGGGCAGATACGCAGTATTTT	CASSQEWGADTQYF
NA	TRBV6-5	NA	TRBJ1-1	TGTGCCAGCGGAGGGTACTACACTGAAGCTTTCTTT	CASGGYYTEAFF